Listed below are T cell receptor beta chains from one sample, sequenced in a study of blood T cell repertoires in COVID-19. Clones were sequenced by immunoSEQ multiplex PCR, and TCRdb holds only the in-frame ones, with some missing. The repertoire holds about 240,000 clones, around 86% seen once, with around 2.9% in the top ten. The specimen sequenced was peripheral blood. The receptors shown here come from a woman in her 30s who had recovered from COVID-19. Both conserved end residues are part of each CDR3. D genes are given only for firm matches. Clone size is given for some rows only: seen once, a few or many times, or a class if the clone is expanded.

-	-	TRBV9	TRBJ2-3	CASSSPGRDPRKVDTQYF	TGTGCCAGCAGCTCTCCCGGGCGGGACCCTCGAAAAGTAGATACGCAGTATTTT
-	TRBD2	TRBV9	TRBJ2-7	CASSLDGTSTVEQYF	TGTGCCAGCAGCTTAGACGGGACTAGCACGGTCGAGCAGTACTTC
-	TRBD1	TRBV6-2/TRBV6-3	TRBJ1-5	CASSYSSLDRVGNQPQHF	TGTGCCAGCAGTTACTCGAGCCTAGACAGGGTCGGGAATCAGCCCCAGCATTTT
few	TRBD1	TRBV5-5	TRBJ2-2	CASSLASGGNTGELFF	TGTGCCAGCAGCTTGGCTTCAGGGGGGAACACCGGGGAGCTGTTTTTT
-	TRBD1	TRBV6-5	TRBJ1-2	CASRGTGGNYGYTF	TGTGCCAGCAGGGGGACAGGGGGCAACTATGGCTACACCTTC
-	TRBD2	TRBV5-1	TRBJ2-5	CASSFTSVGETQYF	TGCGCCAGCAGCTTTACTAGCGTGGGGGAGACCCAGTACTTC
-	-	TRBV30	TRBJ1-5	CAWSPDTGTIVNQPQHF	TGTGCCTGGAGCCCCGACACTGGCACCATAGTCAATCAGCCCCAGCATTTT
-	-	TRBV6-6	TRBJ1-4	CASRTGTSTNEKLFF	TGTGCCAGCAGGACAGGCACCTCAACTAATGAAAAACTGTTTTTT
-	TRBD1	TRBV19	TRBJ1-1	CASSDRGNTEAFF	TGTGCCAGTTCAGACAGGGGAAACACTGAAGCTTTCTTT
-	-	TRBV6-1	TRBJ2-7	CASSEGYSTYEQYF	TGTGCCAGCAGTGAAGGGTACAGCACCTACGAGCAGTACTTC
-	-	TRBV10-3	TRBJ1-4	CAISESKAGVAEKLFF	TGTGCCATCAGTGAGTCGAAAGCAGGGGTCGCTGAAAAACTGTTTTTT
-	-	TRBV7-9	TRBJ2-4	CASSATYRVAAKNIQYF	TGTGCCAGCAGCGCGACTTACAGGGTTGCTGCCAAAAACATTCAGTACTTC
-	-	TRBV11-2	TRBJ2-1	CASSQWGVEQFF	TGTGCCAGCAGCCAATGGGGGGTTGAGCAGTTCTTC
-	-	TRBV18	TRBJ2-7	CASSPTDRLAYEQYF	TGTGCCAGCTCACCAACAGACAGGTTAGCCTACGAGCAGTACTTC
-	-	TRBV5-1	TRBJ2-7	CASSLGGGEDYEQYF	TGCGCCAGCAGCTTGGGTGGTGGGGAGGACTACGAGCAGTACTTC
-	-	TRBV25-1	TRBJ1-2	CASRRLVGGGYTF	TGTGCCAGCAGACGGCTAGTAGGGGGTGGCTACACCTTC
-	-	TRBV27	TRBJ1-2	CASSLTLEGAAVYGYTF	TGTGCCAGCAGTTTAACGTTGGAGGGCGCGGCTGTCTATGGCTACACCTTC
many	TRBD1	TRBV2	TRBJ1-2	CASETGLTYGYTF	TGTGCCAGCGAGACAGGGCTGACCTATGGCTACACCTTC
-	-	TRBV9	TRBJ1-2	CASSESRVPNYGYTF	TGTGCCAGCAGCGAATCCAGGGTTCCTAACTATGGCTACACCTTC
-	-	TRBV2	TRBJ1-5	CASSDSRREEPQHF	TGTGCCAGCAGTGATAGTCGGAGGGAGGAGCCCCAGCATTTT
few	TRBD1	TRBV2	TRBJ1-6	CASSYDRASLHF	TGTGCCAGCAGTTACGACAGGGCTTCCCTCCACTTT
-	-	TRBV11-2	TRBJ2-5	CASSLPGGETQYF	TGTGCCAGCAGCTTACCAGGGGGGGAGACCCAGTACTTC
-	TRBD1	TRBV2	TRBJ1-5	CASSSTGGNQPQHF	TGTGCCAGCAGTTCTACAGGGGGAAATCAGCCCCAGCATTTT
-	-	TRBV5-5	TRBJ2-3	CASSDPLAEESDTQYF	TGTGCCAGCAGCGACCCCTTAGCGGAGGAATCTGATACGCAGTATTTT